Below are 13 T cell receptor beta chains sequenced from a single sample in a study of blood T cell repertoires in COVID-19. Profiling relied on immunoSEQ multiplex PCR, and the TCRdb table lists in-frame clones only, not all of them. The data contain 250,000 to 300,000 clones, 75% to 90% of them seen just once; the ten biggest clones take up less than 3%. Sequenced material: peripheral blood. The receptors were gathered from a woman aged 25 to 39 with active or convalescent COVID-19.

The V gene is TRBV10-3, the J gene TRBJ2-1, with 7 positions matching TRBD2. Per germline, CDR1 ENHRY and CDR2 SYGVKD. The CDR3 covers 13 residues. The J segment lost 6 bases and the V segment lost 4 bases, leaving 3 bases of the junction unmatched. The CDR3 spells CAISVGGGNEQFF. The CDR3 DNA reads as TGTGCCATCAGTGTTGGGGGGGGCAATGAGCAGTTCTTC.

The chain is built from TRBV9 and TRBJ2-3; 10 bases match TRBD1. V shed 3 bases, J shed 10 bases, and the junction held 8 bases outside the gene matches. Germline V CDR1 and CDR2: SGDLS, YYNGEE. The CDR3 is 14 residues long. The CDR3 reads CASSGSRQGASQYF. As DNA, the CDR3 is TGTGCCAGCAGCGGCTCGAGACAGGGGGCTTCGCAGTATTTT.

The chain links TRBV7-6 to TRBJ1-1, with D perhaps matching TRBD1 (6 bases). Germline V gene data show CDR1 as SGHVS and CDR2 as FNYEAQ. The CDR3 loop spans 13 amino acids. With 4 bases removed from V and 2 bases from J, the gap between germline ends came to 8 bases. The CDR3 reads CASSWTVNTEAFF. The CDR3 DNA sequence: TGTGCCAGCAGCTGGACAGTTAACACTGAAGCTTTCTTT.

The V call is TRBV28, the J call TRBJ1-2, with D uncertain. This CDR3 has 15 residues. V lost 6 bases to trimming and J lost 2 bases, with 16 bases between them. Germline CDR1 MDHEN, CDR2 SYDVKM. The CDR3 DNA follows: TGTGCCAGCAGGACAACCCCCGGTGGAAACTATGGCTACACCTTC. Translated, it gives CASRTTPGGNYGYTF.

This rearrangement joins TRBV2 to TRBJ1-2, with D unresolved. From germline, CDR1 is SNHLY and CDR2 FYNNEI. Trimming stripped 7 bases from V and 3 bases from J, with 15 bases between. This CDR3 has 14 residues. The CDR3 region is CASNMKWQDYGYTF. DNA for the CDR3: TGTGCCAGCAATATGAAGTGGCAGGACTATGGCTACACCTTC.

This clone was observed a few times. For the CDR3, the DNA is TGTGCCAGCAGCTTGGTCGGAGGAGCTAGCCCCCGAGAGACCCAGTACTTC. Its translation: CASSLVGGASPRETQYF. This rearrangement joins TRBV7-8 to TRBJ2-5, with a possible D match to TRBD2 (5 bases). V lost 3 bases and J 4 bases, leaving 21 bases between the germline ends. Germline V CDR1 and CDR2: SGHVS, FQNEAQ. The CDR3 extends over 17 amino acids.

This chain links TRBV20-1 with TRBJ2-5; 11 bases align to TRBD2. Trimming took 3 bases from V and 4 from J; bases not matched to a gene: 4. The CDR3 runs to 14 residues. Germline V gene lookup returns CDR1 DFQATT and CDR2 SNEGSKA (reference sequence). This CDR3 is CSASTSGGGETQYF. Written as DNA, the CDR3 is TGCAGTGCTAGTACTAGCGGGGGAGGAGAGACCCAGTACTTC.

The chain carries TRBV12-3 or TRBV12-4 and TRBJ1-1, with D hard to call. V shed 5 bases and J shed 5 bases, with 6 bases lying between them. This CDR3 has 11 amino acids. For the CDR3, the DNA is TGTGCCAGCAGTGGGAGTACTGAAGCTTTCTTT. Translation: CASSGSTEAFF.

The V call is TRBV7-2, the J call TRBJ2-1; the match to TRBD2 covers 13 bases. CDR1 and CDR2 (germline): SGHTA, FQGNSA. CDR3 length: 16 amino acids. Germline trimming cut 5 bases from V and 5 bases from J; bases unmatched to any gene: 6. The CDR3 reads CASSAPGLAGHNEQFF. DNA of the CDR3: TGTGCCAGCAGCGCTCCGGGACTAGCGGGGCACAATGAGCAGTTCTTC.

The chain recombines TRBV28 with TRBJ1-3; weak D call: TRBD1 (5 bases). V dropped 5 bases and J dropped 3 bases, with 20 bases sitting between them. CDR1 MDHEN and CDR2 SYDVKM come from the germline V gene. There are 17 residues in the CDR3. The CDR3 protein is CASSPSRGRGGGNTIYF. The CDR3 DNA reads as TGTGCCAGCAGTCCGTCCCGGGGGAGGGGCGGTGGAAACACCATATATTTT.

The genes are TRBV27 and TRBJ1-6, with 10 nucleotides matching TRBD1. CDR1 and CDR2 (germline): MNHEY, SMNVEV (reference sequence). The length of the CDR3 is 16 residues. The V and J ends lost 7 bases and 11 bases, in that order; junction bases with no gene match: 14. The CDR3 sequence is CASKKPGQGWIAPLHF. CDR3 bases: TGTGCCAGCAAGAAGCCGGGACAGGGGTGGATTGCACCCCTCCACTTT.

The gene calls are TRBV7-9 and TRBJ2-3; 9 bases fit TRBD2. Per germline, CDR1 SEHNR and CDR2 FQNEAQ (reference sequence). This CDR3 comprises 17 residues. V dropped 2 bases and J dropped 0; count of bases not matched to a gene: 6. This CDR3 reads CASSLYLAGYSTDTQYF. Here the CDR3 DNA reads TGTGCCAGCAGCTTATATCTAGCGGGGTATAGCACAGATACGCAGTATTTT. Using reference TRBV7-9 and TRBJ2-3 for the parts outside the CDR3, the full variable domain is DTGVSQNPRHKITKRGQNVTFRCDPISEHNRLYWYRQTLGQGPEFLTYFQNEAQLEKSRLLSDRFSAERPKGSFSTLEIQRTEQGDSAMYLCASSLYLAGYSTDTQYFGPGTRLTVL.

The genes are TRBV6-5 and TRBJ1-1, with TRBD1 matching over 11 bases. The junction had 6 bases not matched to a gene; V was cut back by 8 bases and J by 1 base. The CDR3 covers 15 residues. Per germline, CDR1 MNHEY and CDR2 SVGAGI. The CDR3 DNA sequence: TGTGCCAGCTTGGACAGGGGGCCGAGGAACACTGAAGCTTTCTTT. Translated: CASLDRGPRNTEAFF.